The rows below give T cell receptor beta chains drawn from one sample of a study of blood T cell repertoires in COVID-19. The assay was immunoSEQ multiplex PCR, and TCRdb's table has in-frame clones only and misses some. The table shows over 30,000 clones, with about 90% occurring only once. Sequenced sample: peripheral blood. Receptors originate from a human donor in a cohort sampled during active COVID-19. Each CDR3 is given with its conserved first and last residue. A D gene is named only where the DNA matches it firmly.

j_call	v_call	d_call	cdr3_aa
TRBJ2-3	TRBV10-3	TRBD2	CAISDSSGGFTGTDTQYF
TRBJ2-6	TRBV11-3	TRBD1	CASSLGTGTVGANVLTF
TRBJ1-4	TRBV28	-	CASIESGNEKLFF
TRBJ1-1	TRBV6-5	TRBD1	CASSRGQELYTEAFF
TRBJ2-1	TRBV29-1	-	CSVEAGLSSYNEQFF
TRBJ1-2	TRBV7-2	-	CASSPVWGDGYTF
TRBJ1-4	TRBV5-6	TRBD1	CASSGGQDPIEKLFF
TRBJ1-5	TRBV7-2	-	CASSPRHIGNQPQHF
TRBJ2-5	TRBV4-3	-	CASSQDLGGQETQYF
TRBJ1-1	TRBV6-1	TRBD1	CASSELLSGTANTEAFF
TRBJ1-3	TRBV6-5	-	CASSYGARGNTIYF
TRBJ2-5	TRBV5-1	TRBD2	CASSLAPSGNQETQYF
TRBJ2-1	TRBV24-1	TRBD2	CATSDSGLGHNEQFF
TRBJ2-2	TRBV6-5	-	CASSIGEPGTGELFF
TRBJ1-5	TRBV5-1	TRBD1	CASSLDGTGSNQPQHF
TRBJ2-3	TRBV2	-	CASRNGSPDTQYF
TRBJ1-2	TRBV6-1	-	CASSEAWSVRGYTF
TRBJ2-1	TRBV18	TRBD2	CASSPPAGGPGEQFF
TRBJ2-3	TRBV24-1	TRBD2	CATSDWTSGGANTQYF
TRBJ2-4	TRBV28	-	CASSPLGALNIQYF
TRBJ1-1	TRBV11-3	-	CASSLGTGTAFF
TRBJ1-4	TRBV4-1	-	CASSQDLTVATNEKLFF
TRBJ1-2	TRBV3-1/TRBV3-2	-	CASSQLDGSGGYTF
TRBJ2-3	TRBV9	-	CASSYQLGTGAYF
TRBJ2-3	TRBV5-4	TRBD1	CASSLGQGIDTQYF
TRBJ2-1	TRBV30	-	CAWSGDTRSAEQFF
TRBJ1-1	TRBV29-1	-	CSVRQVNTEAFF
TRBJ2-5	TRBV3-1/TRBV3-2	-	CASSQGTTGWNF
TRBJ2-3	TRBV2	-	CASSVLTDTQYF
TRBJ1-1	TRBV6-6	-	CASSYMSTEAFF
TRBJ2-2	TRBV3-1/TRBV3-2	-	CASHNKGAGELFF
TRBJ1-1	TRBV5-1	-	CASRLARQQNTEAFF
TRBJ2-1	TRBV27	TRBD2	CASTERGGRVDEQFF
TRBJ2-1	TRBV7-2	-	CASSSRTAVPNEQFF
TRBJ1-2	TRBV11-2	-	CASSLDRAGYTF
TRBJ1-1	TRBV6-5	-	CASSYRGAPSDEAFF
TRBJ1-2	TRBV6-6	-	CASSYPVRGGYTF
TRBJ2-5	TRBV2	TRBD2	CATWLAGAGETQYF
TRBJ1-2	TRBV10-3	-	CAISESQGSMNGYTF
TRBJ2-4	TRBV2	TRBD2	CASSDWTSGGTLAEYF
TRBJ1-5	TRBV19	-	CASSITGTQPQHF
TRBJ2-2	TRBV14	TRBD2	CASSQQLAGTGELFF
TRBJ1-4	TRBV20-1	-	CSASSPGYNEKLFF
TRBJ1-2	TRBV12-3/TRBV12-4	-	CASSFADSYGYTF
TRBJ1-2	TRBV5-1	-	CASSSSGVDGYTF
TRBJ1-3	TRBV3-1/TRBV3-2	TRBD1	CASSPGGSGNTIYF
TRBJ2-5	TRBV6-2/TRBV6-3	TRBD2	CASSDAGGPVGPQYF
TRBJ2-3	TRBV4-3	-	CASSLGADTQYF
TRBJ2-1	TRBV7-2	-	CASSLEQGFYNEQFF
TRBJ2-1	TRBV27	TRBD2	CASRSGSLSFYNEQFF
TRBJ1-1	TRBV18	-	CASSSDRLNTEAFF
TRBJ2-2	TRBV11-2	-	CASSPLGAAGELFF
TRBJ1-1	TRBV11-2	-	CASSLGHANTEAFF
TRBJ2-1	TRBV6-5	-	CASSYGRSYNEQFF
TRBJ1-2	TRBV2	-	CASSERFFNYGYTF